The source of this T cell receptor beta chain is a study of control samples from healthy donors and cancer patients. This CDR3 has 15 amino acids. The J segment lost 2 bases and the V segment lost 6 bases, leaving 9 bases of the junction unmatched. From germline, CDR1 is KGHSH and CDR2 LQKENI. The table came from immunoSEQ multiplex PCR; TCRdb's copy has only in-frame clones and leaves some out. This table holds approximately 160,000 clones, 91% found once. The chain employs TRBV18 and TRBJ2-7, with TRBD2 matching over 8 bases. The TCR was taken from a woman aged 40 to 50 in good health. Sequencing was done on a sample of blood. The CDR3 DNA reads TGTGCCAGCTCTCCCAGCGGGGGCCATACCTACGAGCAGTACTTC. This gives the protein CASSPSGGHTYEQYF.